One and the same sample provided the 20 T cell receptor beta chains below, sequenced in a study of shared clonotypes between healthy human individuals. Profiled with immunoSEQ multiplex PCR; TCRdb holds only in-frame clones, not every one. The sample holds some 500,000 clones, 90% to 97% seen once. Material: naive CD4+ T cells sorted from blood. Documented subset: CD45RA+ positively selected. The receptor source for this set is a woman in her thirties in good health.

The gene calls are TRBV2 and TRBJ2-3; 10 bases match TRBD2. J gave up 2 bases and V 9 bases, and 8 bases lay outside the gene matches. Germline V lookup: CDR1 SNHLY, CDR2 FYNNEI. CDR3 length equals 15 residues. The CDR3 coding sequence is TGTGCCAGTGCCGAGCGGGAGGGGGACACAGATACGCAGTATTTT. It yields the protein CASAEREGDTDTQYF.

V is TRBV7-7 and J is TRBJ2-7, with 9 bases lining up with TRBD1. The length of the CDR3 is 13 residues. Losses at the gene ends were 5 bases for V and 3 bases for J; bases not matched to a gene: 2. Germline V gives CDR1 SSHAT, CDR2 FNYEAQ (reference sequence). The chain's CDR3 is CASSLDRGYEQYF. For the CDR3, the DNA is TGTGCCAGCAGCCTGGACAGGGGCTACGAGCAGTACTTC.

The chain couples TRBV15 to TRBJ2-6; D is uncertain. Germline values: CDR1 LNHNV, CDR2 YYDKDF (reference sequence). The V gene lost 0 bases and the J gene lost 1 base, with 7 bases spanning the gap. The CDR3 length is 16 residues. In DNA form, the CDR3 reads TGTGCCACCAGCAGAGATCAAGCTTCTGGGGCCAACGTCCTGACTTTC. This translates into CATSRDQASGANVLTF.

Concerning this clone itself: Within the sample, other DNA sequences also encode this same CDR3. This sequence joins TRBV7-9 and TRBJ2-7, with 9 bases lining up with TRBD1. The germline V gene encodes CDR1 SEHNR and CDR2 FQNEAQ (reference sequence). CDR3 length equals 14 residues. Germline trimming cut 3 bases from V and 1 base from J; bases unmatched to any gene: 1. DNA of the CDR3: TGTGCCAGCAGCTTCGGGACAGGGTCCTACGAGCAGTACTTC. This codes for CASSFGTGSYEQYF.

This chain uses TRBV18 with TRBJ1-1; D is uncertain. Germline V gene sequence: CDR1 KGHSH, CDR2 LQKENI. V gave up 5 bases and J gave up 3 bases, with 10 bases separating them. The CDR3 has 13 amino acids. The CDR3 nucleotides read TGTGCCAGCTCAGTCGACGGCCACACTGAAGCTTTCTTT. Translated, it gives CASSVDGHTEAFF.

The rearrangement uses TRBV7-9 and TRBJ2-7; the match to TRBD2 covers 10 bases. This CDR3 contains 15 residues. Germline values: CDR1 SEHNR, CDR2 FQNEAQ (reference sequence). V was clipped by 3 bases and J by 4 bases; unmatched bases: 6. CDR3 DNA: TGTGCCAGCAGCTTTTCTAGCGGGAGTGTTTACGAGCAGTACTTC. This codes for CASSFSSGSVYEQYF.

V usage is TRBV7-9 and J usage is TRBJ2-7; D might be TRBD1 or TRBD2, each matching 5 bases. The germline gives CDR1 SEHNR, CDR2 FQNEAQ (reference sequence). Trimming pared 1 base from V and 2 bases from J, leaving 15 bases between. The CDR3 is made up of 16 amino acids. CDR3 in amino acids: CASSLVIGDLAYEQYF. DNA of the CDR3: TGTGCCAGCAGCTTAGTGATCGGGGACCTGGCCTACGAGCAGTACTTC.

Written as DNA, the CDR3 is TGTGCCAGCAGCTTAGAGATTTCCTACAATGAGCAGTTCTTC. It translates to CASSLEISYNEQFF. V gene TRBV7-9 combines with J gene TRBJ2-1; D is undetermined. Per the germline V gene, CDR1 is SEHNR and CDR2 is FQNEAQ (reference sequence). The V gene lost 1 base and the J gene lost 1 base, with 5 bases spanning the gap. This CDR3 spans 14 amino acids.

The chain is built from TRBV28 and TRBJ2-1, with a weak D call TRBD2 (6 bases). CDR3 length: 14 residues. V lost 8 bases and J 7 bases, leaving 18 bases between the germline ends. Germline-derived CDR1 and CDR2 are MDHEN and SYDVKM. In nucleotides, the CDR3 is TGTGCCAGCTCGAGGGCCGGGACTCCTAATGAGCAGTTCTTC. This gives the protein CASSRAGTPNEQFF. Based on the CDR3 plus reference TRBV28 and TRBJ2-1, the full variable domain is DVKVTQSSRYLVKRTGEKVFLECVQDMDHENMFWYRQDPGLGLRLIYFSYDVKMKEKGDIPEGYSVSREKKERFSLILESASTNQTSMYLCASSRAGTPNEQFFGPGTRLTVL.

The CDR3 DNA reads TGTGCCACTGCGGGACAGGGACGAAACACCATATATTTT. As protein: CATAGQGRNTIYF. This chain links TRBV19 with TRBJ1-3, with 9 positions matching TRBD1. Trimming took 10 bases from V and 5 from J; bases not matched to a gene: 6. The CDR3 is 13 residues long. Germline CDR1 reads LNHDA; CDR2 reads SQIVND (reference sequence). Looking up the rest from reference TRBV19 and TRBJ1-3 gives the full variable domain: DGGITQSPKYLFRKEGQNVTLSCEQNLNHDAMYWYRQDPGQGLRLIYYSQIVNDFQKGDIAEGYSVSREKKESFPLTVTSAQKNPTAFYLCATAGQGRNTIYFGEGSWLTVV.

This chain links TRBV28 with TRBJ2-5; TRBD1 might be the D (5 bases). The CDR3 extends over 14 amino acids. The V gene's germline CDR1 is MDHEN and CDR2 SYDVKM. Trimming removed 2 bases from V and 1 base from J, with 8 bases in between. CDR3 sequence (DNA): TGTGCCAGCAGTTTACCCAGGGCCCAAGAGACCCAGTACTTC. Its translation: CASSLPRAQETQYF.

This sequence joins TRBV7-6 and TRBJ2-1; TRBD2 matches at 7 bases. V shed 2 bases and J 7 bases; nucleotides not matched to a gene: 2. The germline V gene encodes CDR1 SGHVS and CDR2 FNYEAQ. This CDR3 spans 13 amino acids. The CDR3 region is CASSLRGGNEQFF. CDR3 bases: TGTGCCAGCAGCTTACGGGGAGGGAATGAGCAGTTCTTC.

V and J are TRBV28 and TRBJ2-7, with D uncertain. The V gene's germline CDR1 is MDHEN and CDR2 SYDVKM. V shed 5 bases and J shed 5 bases, with 10 bases lying between them. The CDR3 extends over 12 amino acids. The CDR3, as DNA: TGTGCCAGCAGTCCTAGACCGGACGAGCAGTACTTC. Amino acid sequence: CASSPRPDEQYF.

V and J are TRBV7-2 and TRBJ1-5, with TRBD1 identical over 7 bases. The ends lost 3 bases at V and 4 bases at J; junction bases unmatched: 6. The CDR3 has 15 amino acids. Germline V gene data show CDR1 as SGHTA and CDR2 as FQGNSA. CDR3 nucleotides: TGTGCCAGCAGCTTCCGACAGGGATATAATCAGCCCCAGCATTTT. Encoded protein: CASSFRQGYNQPQHF.

The genes are TRBV27 and TRBJ1-4; D is ambiguous. Germline CDR1 is MNHEY and CDR2 is SMNVEV (reference sequence). The CDR3 is made up of 13 amino acids. V lost 3 bases and J lost 3, with 5 bases in between. CDR3 in DNA: TGTGCCAGCAGTTTCATTTCTAATGAAAAACTGTTTTTT. Amino acids: CASSFISNEKLFF.

This clone turned up a few times. The chain couples TRBV7-9 to TRBJ1-1; D uncertain. Germline V gives CDR1 SEHNR, CDR2 FQNEAQ (reference sequence). This CDR3 spans 13 amino acids. The V gene lost 1 base and the J gene lost 1 base, with 4 bases spanning the gap. The CDR3 region is CASSLEENTEAFF. In DNA, the CDR3 is TGTGCCAGCAGCTTAGAGGAGAACACTGAAGCTTTCTTT.

This clone was picked up a small number of times. The rearrangement uses TRBV6-6 and TRBJ1-5; 9 bases are shared with TRBD1. V lost 4 bases, J lost 1 base, and 2 bases stayed unmatched. CDR1 MNHNY and CDR2 SVGAGI come from the germline V gene (reference sequence). The length of the CDR3 is 15 residues. CDR3 sequence reads: CASSFGQGSNQPQHF. CDR3 DNA: TGTGCCAGCAGTTTCGGACAGGGGAGCAATCAGCCCCAGCATTTT.

This clone was counted once. The rearrangement joins TRBV2 to TRBJ1-1; no clear D gene. This CDR3 has 16 amino acids. Germline-derived CDR1 and CDR2 are SNHLY and FYNNEI. V gave up 5 bases and J gave up 0 bases, with 16 bases separating them. The CDR3 region has the DNA TGTGCCAGCAGTCCCCTCTTCCTGTTTATGAACACTGAAGCTTTCTTT. Its translation is CASSPLFLFMNTEAFF.

This clone was observed a single time. This chain connects TRBV11-2 to TRBJ1-6, with TRBD1 matching 7 bases. CDR3 length: 15 amino acids. CDR1 SGHAT and CDR2 FQNNGV come from the germline V gene. J lost 8 bases, V lost 5 bases, and 9 bases had no gene match. CDR3 loop: CASSHYRGQHSPLHF. The CDR3 nucleotides are TGTGCCAGCAGCCACTACAGGGGACAGCATTCACCCCTCCACTTT.

This chain connects TRBV28 to TRBJ1-2; D unclear. Germline V gene sequence: CDR1 MDHEN, CDR2 SYDVKM. CDR3 length equals 13 residues. The germline V and J ends were trimmed by 1 base and 8 bases, with 11 bases remaining between them. The CDR3 spells CASSLFREGGYTF. The CDR3 DNA sequence: TGTGCCAGCAGTTTATTCCGGGAGGGCGGCTACACCTTC.